The 25 T cell receptor beta chains reported below all come from one sample, sequenced in a study of blood T cell repertoires in COVID-19. TCRdb's table, derived via immunoSEQ multiplex PCR, lists solely in-frame clones and lacks some. This table holds 200,000 to 250,000 clones, about four fifths found once. The sample consisted of peripheral blood. Receptors originate from a woman between 25 and 40 years old who had recovered from COVID-19.

The V and J genes are TRBV6-2 or TRBV6-3 and TRBJ2-5, with a weak D call TRBD2 (6 bases). Per the germline V gene, CDR1 is MNHEY and CDR2 is SVGEGT. The length of the CDR3 is 15 residues. V lost 2 bases to trimming and J lost 5 bases, with 15 bases between them. CDR3 DNA sequence: TGTGCCAGCAGTTACCCGGGGAGGAGAGGGGAGACCCAGTACTTC. It codes for CASSYPGRRGETQYF.

This rearrangement joins TRBV11-3 to TRBJ2-1; 8 bases are a match to TRBD2. Germline CDR1 SGHNT, CDR2 YENEEA. Trimming took 4 bases from V and 11 from J; bases not matched to a gene: 10. The CDR3 is 14 amino acids. In nucleotides, the CDR3 is TGTGCCAGCAGCTCCGGCGGGACTAGAGTACAGCAGTTCTTC. It yields the protein CASSSGGTRVQQFF.

V gene TRBV3-1 (or the pseudogene TRBV3-2) combines with J gene TRBJ2-5; D gene uncertain. Trimming shortened V by 4 bases and J by 2 bases, and 14 bases separated the two germline ends. Germline CDR1 and CDR2: LGHDT and YNNKEL (reference sequence). CDR3 length: 15 amino acids. The CDR3 here is CASSRILGGQETQYF. The CDR3 DNA reads as TGTGCCAGCAGCCGTATTCTCGGCGGTCAAGAGACCCAGTACTTC.

A note on this clone: One end of the junction varies from germline; a read error may be responsible. This rearrangement joins TRBV5-1 to TRBJ2-3; D perhaps matches TRBD2 (6 bases). The CDR3 is 13 amino acids. From germline, CDR1 is SGHRS and CDR2 YFSETQ. The CDR3 nucleotides are TGCGCCAGCAGCGCCTCCCCCCGGGACTCGCACCTTTTT. As protein: CASSASPRDSHLF.

This clone turned up a few times. The rearrangement uses TRBV6-5 and TRBJ1-5; 11 nucleotides align to TRBD1. This CDR3 has 16 residues. Germline CDR1 MNHEY, CDR2 SVGAGI. With 2 bases clipped from V and 4 bases from J, the junction kept 4 bases outside the gene matches. CDR3 coding DNA: TGTGCCAGCAGTTACCTGGGGGACAGGGGGAATCAGCCCCAGCATTTT. Translating gives CASSYLGDRGNQPQHF.

V and J are TRBV6-6 and TRBJ1-1; 9 bases match TRBD1. CDR3 size: 16 residues. Germline lookup yields CDR1 MNHNY and CDR2 SVGAGI (reference sequence). J lost 0 bases, V lost 5 bases, and 7 bases had no gene match. CDR3 protein: CASSGTGRFLNTEAFF. The CDR3 DNA follows: TGTGCCAGCAGTGGGACAGGGAGGTTCCTGAACACTGAAGCTTTCTTT.

This clone has a handful of counts. This chain connects TRBV30 to TRBJ1-5; D unclear. V shed 0 bases and J shed 5 bases, with 8 bases lying between them. The germline V gene encodes CDR1 GTSNPN and CDR2 SVGIG (reference sequence). This CDR3 is built from 13 residues. CDR3 amino acids: CAWSVARDQPQHF. The CDR3 DNA reads TGTGCCTGGAGTGTAGCCCGAGATCAGCCCCAGCATTTT.

The rearrangement uses TRBV28 and TRBJ2-7; TRBD2 aligns across 10 bases. Germline CDR1 is MDHEN and CDR2 is SYDVKM. This CDR3 is 22 amino acids long. The J segment lost 3 bases and the V segment lost 5 bases, leaving 28 bases of the junction unmatched. The CDR3 protein is CASSGTQPSNLVTSGRLYEQYF. The DNA of the CDR3 is TGTGCCAGCAGTGGGACTCAACCCTCCAACTTGGTGACTAGCGGGCGCCTCTACGAGCAGTACTTC.

This chain connects TRBV28 to TRBJ1-2, with 8 positions matching TRBD1. This CDR3 is 15 amino acids long. V gave up 6 bases and J gave up 4 bases; unmatched junction bases: 10. Germline V gives CDR1 MDHEN, CDR2 SYDVKM. Here the CDR3 reads CASRFLDRVFYGYTF. CDR3 DNA: TGTGCCAGCAGGTTTTTGGACAGGGTGTTCTATGGCTACACCTTC.

The rearrangement uses TRBV9 and TRBJ2-7; maybe TRBD2 (6 bases). Trimming pared 3 bases from V and 2 bases from J, leaving 15 bases between. Germline assignment: CDR1 SGDLS and CDR2 YYNGEE. The CDR3 is 15 residues long. The CDR3 coding sequence is TGTGCCAGCAGCGGGGGGGAGCTCGCCCCCTACGAGCAGTACTTC. It yields the protein CASSGGELAPYEQYF.

The rearrangement uses TRBV5-1 and TRBJ1-2; 10 bases fit TRBD1. Germline-derived CDR1 and CDR2 are SGHRS and YFSETQ. Trimming cost V 0 bases and J 5 bases; bases outside gene matches: 1. This CDR3 spans 14 amino acids. CDR3 in amino acids: CASSLGQGAYGYTF. The CDR3 nucleotides read TGCGCCAGCAGCTTGGGACAGGGGGCGTATGGCTACACCTTC.

This chain links TRBV11-2 with TRBJ2-6, with D hard to call. The germline V gene has CDR1 SGHAT and CDR2 FQNNGV. The ends were cut back, 5 bases at V and 2 bases at J, with 7 bases in the middle. The CDR3 consists of 14 residues. CDR3 sequence reads: CASSPETGANVLTF. Here the CDR3 DNA reads TGTGCCAGCAGCCCCGAGACTGGGGCCAACGTCCTGACTTTC.

V is TRBV27 and J is TRBJ1-5, with a weak D call TRBD1 (5 bases). CDR1 is MNHEY, CDR2 SMNVEV, per germline (reference sequence). The CDR3 covers 18 residues. Trimming cost V 7 bases and J 0 bases, with 22 bases left between them. Here the CDR3 DNA reads TGTGCCAGCACCCCGTCCCCCCCAGGGCTGGGTAGCAATCAGCCCCAGCATTTT. Protein: CASTPSPPGLGSNQPQHF.

This clone was seen only once. V usage is TRBV5-1 and J usage is TRBJ2-3; TRBD2 matches at 12 bases. V shed 4 bases and J 3 bases; nucleotides not matched to a gene: 9. Germline values: CDR1 SGHRS, CDR2 YFSETQ. The CDR3 sequence is 17 residues long. The CDR3 here is CASSRGLAGSGTDTQYF. The CDR3 DNA sequence: TGCGCCAGCAGCAGGGGACTAGCGGGTTCGGGGACAGATACGCAGTATTTT.

CDR3 protein: CASSPRQALSYEQYF. DNA for the CDR3: TGTGCCAGCTCACCCCGACAGGCCCTCTCCTACGAGCAGTACTTC. This rearrangement joins TRBV18 to TRBJ2-7, with D maybe TRBD1 (6 bases). CDR3 length: 15 amino acids. Deletions cut 3 bases from V and 0 bases from J, with 12 bases between. The germline CDR1 and CDR2 sequences are KGHSH and LQKENI.

The genes are TRBV27 and TRBJ1-4; TRBD1 is a possible D gene (6 bases). CDR3 length: 13 amino acids. Germline CDR1 reads MNHEY; CDR2 reads SMNVEV (reference sequence). Trimming pared 5 bases from V and 11 bases from J, leaving 15 bases between. The CDR3 DNA reads as TGTGCCAGCAGTGGCTCTGAAAGGGGGAAACTGTTTTTT. It encodes CASSGSERGKLFF.

This chain uses TRBV28 with TRBJ2-1; possibly TRBD2 for D (6 bases). Trimming took 4 bases from V and 6 from J, leaving 22 bases between them. The CDR3 extends over 17 amino acids. Germline CDR1 MDHEN, CDR2 SYDVKM. CDR3 nucleotides: TGTGCCAGCAGTTCCCCTATTGGGGGGAGGCCGGGCAATGAGCAGTTCTTC. Protein product: CASSSPIGGRPGNEQFF.

J is TRBJ1-5 and V is TRBV10-3; 9 nucleotides agree with TRBD1. Trimming took 6 bases from V and 5 from J; bases not matched to a gene: 5. There are 14 residues in the CDR3. Germline V CDR1 and CDR2: ENHRY, SYGVKD. CDR3: CAIRGQGGHQPQHF. DNA of the CDR3: TGTGCCATCAGGGGACAGGGTGGGCATCAGCCCCAGCATTTT.

V is TRBV28 and J is TRBJ2-7, with D possibly matching TRBD2 (5 bases). The CDR3 sequence is 14 residues long. CDR1 MDHEN and CDR2 SYDVKM come from the germline V gene. Trimming took 3 bases from V and 3 from J, leaving 12 bases between them. The CDR3 loop is CASSFIRERYEQYF. In DNA, the CDR3 is TGTGCCAGCAGTTTCATCCGGGAACGCTACGAGCAGTACTTC.

The chain is built from TRBV4-2 and TRBJ1-2, with TRBD1 matching over 7 bases. This CDR3 region has 16 residues. The germline gives CDR1 LGHNA, CDR2 YNFKEQ. The junction had 8 bases not matched to a gene; V was cut back by 4 bases and J by 0 bases. The CDR3 DNA reads as TGTGCCAGCAGCCCACCAAGGGGGCGGCCTAACTATGGCTACACCTTC. Residues: CASSPPRGRPNYGYTF.

The rearrangement uses TRBV5-5 and TRBJ2-1, with TRBD2 identical over 10 bases. Trimming at V came to 2 bases and at J to 9 bases, leaving 8 bases not matched to a gene. Germline CDR1 and CDR2: SGHKS and YYEKEE (reference sequence). The CDR3 is made up of 15 amino acids. The CDR3 loop reads CASSLAGGPNFEQFF. CDR3 in DNA: TGTGCCAGCAGCTTAGCGGGAGGGCCTAACTTTGAGCAGTTCTTC.

The genes are TRBV7-2 and TRBJ2-7; D perhaps matches TRBD2 (6 bases). Germline V gene data show CDR1 as SGHTA and CDR2 as FQGNSA. V lost 4 bases, J lost 3 bases, and 19 bases lay in between. The CDR3 is made up of 16 amino acids. CDR3 sequence reads: CASSSQAGIARYEQYF. The CDR3 DNA reads as TGTGCCAGCAGCTCCCAGGCGGGGATAGCCCGCTACGAGCAGTACTTC.

The J gene is TRBJ2-2, the V gene TRBV7-3, with a weak D call TRBD1 (6 bases). The CDR3 length is 15 residues. V lost 5 bases to trimming and J lost 7 bases, with 17 bases between them. Germline loops: CDR1 SGHTA, CDR2 FQGTGA. CDR3 sequence: CASSPTGSGGGELFF. The CDR3 DNA reads TGTGCCAGCAGCCCCACAGGGAGCGGTGGCGGGGAGCTGTTTTTT.

The CDR3 reads CASSLAGGNTEAFF. The CDR3 region has the DNA TGTGCCAGCAGTTTAGCGGGGGGGAACACTGAAGCTTTCTTT. This chain uses TRBV27 with TRBJ1-1; D might be TRBD1 (5 bases). CDR3 length equals 14 residues. CDR1 MNHEY and CDR2 SMNVEV come from the germline V gene (reference sequence). V lost 2 bases, J lost 1 base, and 8 bases lay in between.

This clone was counted a few times. This chain connects TRBV28 to TRBJ1-6; 7 bases match TRBD1. CDR3 length: 15 residues. V dropped 5 bases and J dropped 9; count of bases not matched to a gene: 10. In germline, CDR1 is MDHEN, CDR2 SYDVKM. CDR3 DNA sequence: TGTGCCAGCAGTCCTATAGACAGGGATGGTTCACCCCTCCACTTT. Encoded protein: CASSPIDRDGSPLHF.